This TCR beta chain was identified during a study of T cells in Graves' hyperthyroidism and ophthalmopathy (dated by TCRdb to the late 2010s). Study-level background: Peripheral blood was collected at initial diagnosis, before any treatment. Thyroid tissue and blood T-cell repertoires from six Graves' hyperthyroidism patients were also compared in the study. The 100 or so discovery patients were randomly split 7:3 into training and test sets. After sampling, hyperthyroidism patients received methimazole starting at 30 mg daily, and ophthalmopathy patients received high-dose intravenous methylprednisolone. An independent validation cohort of 18 to 20 hyperthyroidism patients and approximately 15 patients who later progressed to ophthalmopathy tested prospective prediction of ophthalmopathy. TCR Vbeta CDR3 sequencing of roughly 140 peripheral blood samples (approximately 44 ophthalmopathy, 75 hyperthyroidism and 17 progressor patients) is reported in the paper. To identify distinguishing TCR V-J signatures, a discovery cohort of about 95 patients was used, comprising roughly 45 with Graves' ophthalmopathy and around 57 with stable Graves' hyperthyroidism. Here is what the overall study found, with its caveats: Blood samples also contained most of the expanded thyroid clonotypes (frequency above 0.001), which suggests that blood repertoires may reflect thyroid immune responses. A 13 V-J signature model separated ophthalmopathy from stable hyperthyroidism, with around 90% sensitivity and 81.08% specificity in cross-validation and 80%/75% in testing. In validation, the model predicted progression to ophthalmopathy with approximately 71% sensitivity and 72% to 75% specificity, a median of approximately 6.5 months before onset. Sample size was not statistically predetermined, and blinding of investigators to group allocation was not performed.

Reading the germline V gene (reference sequence) gives CDR1 SEHNR and CDR2 FQNEAQ. V ends up 7 bases short and J 6 bases short, with an unmatched junction base count of 8. Counted from cysteine to phenylalanine, this CDR3 has 14 amino acids. This entry keeps only the CDR3 DNA: 42 bases, framed from base 1. With respect to this clonotype: The antigen it binds to is not known. The sample holds no much larger clone one base away, and base qualities are not on file.

The TCR beta CDR3 regions were amplified from the RNA transcripts. The first round of RT-PCR for the TCR CDR3 was performed with the HTBI primer set and the Qiagen OneStep RT-PCR kit. A second multiplex PCR round built the libraries, followed by size selection and purification. Sequencing of the libraries was done on an Illumina HiSeq2000 using paired-end 100 bp reads. Per the source publication's procedure: Raw data were processed with SOAPnuke, discarding reads with adapters, uncalled bases, mean Phred below 15, or no exact constant-primer or identifier match. High-quality paired reads were merged using COPE v1.2.5, and each unique nucleotide sequence was defined as a clonotype. Clonotypes were aligned to IMGT TRBV, TRBD and TRBJ reference segments using MiTCR v1.1. The analysis was restricted to V-J combinations with a frequency above 0.0001, which together covered 98% to 99.2% of the repertoires. The TCS score was defined as F50 (clonal expansion) divided by E x V (chaos), with BLOSUM62-based TCRdist calculated between CDR3 peptides within each V-J. Welch's t-statistics and random forest reduced approximately 520 V-J features to 13, which were used in a naive Bayes classifier (R e1071). TCRdb trimmed public reads at Q25 via fastp, called clones via MiXCR and kept in-frame beta chains. Each record represents a unique CDR3 protein, reported with the most common genes and DNA among its rows. The V and J calls, along with clone size, are taken from TCRdb and not from the paper's own processing. Counted in this sample were 500,000 to 650,000 distinct CDR3 sequences; about 14% of them appeared once. Together, the top ten hold about an eighth of the sample.

Ophthalmopathy patients had moderately to severely active disease, with a Clinical Activity Score of 3 or more, a NOSPECS grade of 4 or more, and a disease duration of less than 3 months. Exclusion was applied to patients with uncontrolled infections, other autoimmune diseases, pregnancy or lactation. Clinical symptoms, serum thyroxine and TRAb, thyroid ultrasound, and orbital computed tomography formed the basis for the diagnoses. PBMCs were separated from about 10 ml of fresh peripheral blood using Ficoll-Paque density gradient centrifugation. Total RNA was extracted with Trizol reagent, and quality was checked on an Agilent 2100 Bioanalyzer.

This TCR derives from a woman between 45 and 65 years old with Graves' ophthalmopathy. The specimen sequenced was blood. The chain joins TRBV7-9 to TRBJ2-1; 8 bases in the middle match TRBD2. The CDR3 sequence is CASNKRESFNEQFF. In nucleotides, the sequence is TGTGCCAGCAACAAGCGGGAGTCTTTCAATGAGCAGTTCTTC.